Following are 30 T cell receptor beta chains from one sample sequenced in a study of blood T cell repertoires in COVID-19. The data were produced by immunoSEQ multiplex PCR, yet TCRdb's version contains in-frame clones alone and is incomplete. The table shows about 200,000 clones, with around 80% occurring only once. Specimen: peripheral blood. The receptors stem from a woman in her thirties or forties with acute or convalescent COVID-19.

This chain uses TRBV20-1 with TRBJ2-7; D is uncertain. The CDR3 length is 11 residues. Germline lookup yields CDR1 DFQATT and CDR2 SNEGSKA (reference sequence). The V gene lost 3 bases and the J gene lost 1 base, with 4 bases spanning the gap. The CDR3 here is CSASLSYEQYF. The CDR3 DNA is TGCAGTGCTAGTCTATCCTACGAGCAGTACTTC.

The chain couples TRBV9 to TRBJ2-7, with 9 bases fitting TRBD2. V shed 4 bases and J 2 bases; nucleotides not matched to a gene: 7. Looked up from germline, CDR1 is SGDLS and CDR2 is YYNGEE. There are 15 residues in the CDR3. DNA for the CDR3: TGTGCCAGCAGCATCCTTCCTAGCGGGGCCTACGAGCAGTACTTC. It codes for CASSILPSGAYEQYF.

The V gene is TRBV5-1, the J gene TRBJ1-1; D not certain. Looked up from germline, CDR1 is SGHRS and CDR2 is YFSETQ. The CDR3 consists of 16 residues. Deletions cut 2 bases from V and 0 bases from J, with 14 bases between. CDR3 in amino acids: CASSFVVGRMNTEAFF. The CDR3, as DNA: TGCGCCAGCAGCTTCGTCGTGGGCAGGATGAACACTGAAGCTTTCTTT.

The CDR3 nucleotides are TGCGCCAGCAGCCGGACACCTTCCTCTGGAAACACCATATATTTT. Its protein is CASSRTPSSGNTIYF. The J gene is TRBJ1-3, the V gene TRBV5-1; D perhaps matches TRBD1 (5 bases). Per the germline V gene, CDR1 is SGHRS and CDR2 is YFSETQ. The CDR3 loop spans 15 amino acids. Trimming pared 4 bases from V and 0 bases from J, leaving 11 bases between.

This clone was recorded once. The chain recombines TRBV5-6 with TRBJ2-3; tentative D call: TRBD2 (6 bases). The V end lost 0 bases, the J end lost 0 bases, and 11 bases lay between the germline ends. The CDR3 length is 16 residues. The V gene's germline CDR1 is SGHDT and CDR2 YYEEEE. The CDR3 sequence: CASSLVGTSSTDTQYF. The CDR3 DNA follows: TGTGCCAGCAGCTTGGTGGGGACTTCTAGCACAGATACGCAGTATTTT. Combining the CDR3 with reference TRBV5-6 and TRBJ2-3 gives the whole variable domain DAGVTQSPTHLIKTRGQQVTLRCSPKSGHDTVSWYQQALGQGPQFIFQYYEEEERQRGNFPDRFSGHQFPNYSSELNVNALLLGDSALYLCASSLVGTSSTDTQYFGPGTRLTVL.

This chain links TRBV5-1 with TRBJ2-2; D uncertain. The germline V gene encodes CDR1 SGHRS and CDR2 YFSETQ. V was clipped by 0 bases and J by 4 bases, with 7 bases between them. CDR3 length equals 14 residues. The CDR3 coding sequence is TGCGCCAGCAGCTTGGCGTCCTTCACCGGGGAGCTGTTTTTT. Translating gives CASSLASFTGELFF. The complete variable domain, with remaining parts taken from reference TRBV5-1 and TRBJ2-2, reads KAGVTQTPRYLIKTRGQQVTLSCSPISGHRSVSWYQQTPGQGLQFLFEYFSETQRNKGNFPGRFSGRQFSNSRSEMNVSTLELGDSALYLCASSLASFTGELFFGEGSRLTVL.

The CDR3 spells CASSPKIDTQYF. The CDR3 DNA follows: TGTGCCAGCAGCCCTAAAATAGATACGCAGTATTTT. The chain uses TRBV12-3 or TRBV12-4 and TRBJ2-3; D call uncertain. The CDR3 contains 12 residues. Trimming took off 6 bases at V and 5 bases at J, with 9 bases between the two ends.

The V and J genes are TRBV19 and TRBJ2-3, with 10 bases matching TRBD2. Germline V gene sequence: CDR1 LNHDA, CDR2 SQIVND (reference sequence). After removal of 5 bases from V and 5 bases from J, the junction contained 13 bases not matched to a gene. This CDR3 comprises 17 residues. CDR3 bases: TGTGCCAGTAGTTTGGCTAGCGGGGGAATTTTAAGAGATACGCAGTATTTT. Translation: CASSLASGGILRDTQYF.

The V call is TRBV12-5, the J call TRBJ2-5; no reliable D call. CDR1 is LGHNT and CDR2 is FRNRAP in the germline V gene. This CDR3 comprises 13 residues. The V end was cut by 2 bases, the J end by 3 bases, with 7 bases between. The CDR3 here is CASGLSTEETQYF. As DNA, the CDR3 is TGTGCTAGTGGTTTGAGCACAGAAGAGACCCAGTACTTC.

The chain combines TRBV28 with TRBJ1-1; possible D gene TRBD1, 6 bases. With 3 bases removed from V and 13 bases from J, the gap between germline ends came to 12 bases. CDR1 is MDHEN, CDR2 SYDVKM, per germline. This CDR3 is 11 amino acids long. DNA of the CDR3: TGTGCCAGCAGTTTGATGACAGGTGTTTTCTTT. Protein: CASSLMTGVFF.

V and J are TRBV6-4 and TRBJ2-2; D is ambiguous. The V gene lost 5 bases and the J gene lost 5 bases, with 6 bases spanning the gap. Looked up from germline, CDR1 is MRHNA and CDR2 is SNTAGT. CDR3 length equals 12 residues. This chain's CDR3 is CASSLGTGELFF. In DNA form, the CDR3 reads TGTGCCAGCAGTCTCGGGACCGGGGAGCTGTTTTTT.

The chain joins TRBV4-1 to TRBJ2-1, with 11 bases lining up with TRBD2. The germline V gene encodes CDR1 MGHRA and CDR2 YSYEKL. The CDR3 is 17 residues long. V gave up 1 base and J gave up 10 bases; unmatched junction bases: 12. The CDR3 DNA reads as TGCGCCAGCAGCCAAGGGGAAGGTCTAGCGGGAGGAGGAGAGCAGTTCTTC. Amino acids: CASSQGEGLAGGGEQFF.

This chain uses TRBV27 with TRBJ1-1; tentative D call: TRBD1 (6 bases). Germline lookup yields CDR1 MNHEY and CDR2 SMNVEV (reference sequence). This CDR3 region has 15 residues. V shed 2 bases and J shed 2 bases, with 12 bases lying between them. CDR3 bases: TGTGCCAGCAGTTTAGAAAGGGGGAGAAACACTGAAGCTTTCTTT. Its protein is CASSLERGRNTEAFF.

J is TRBJ2-6 and V is TRBV5-1; TRBD1 matches at 8 bases. The length of the CDR3 is 19 residues. Looked up from germline, CDR1 is SGHRS and CDR2 is YFSETQ. V lost 2 bases to trimming and J lost 0 bases; unmatched junction nucleotides: 10. CDR3: CASSFESTGVYSGANVLTF. The CDR3 nucleotides are TGCGCCAGCAGCTTCGAATCGACAGGGGTCTACTCTGGGGCCAACGTCCTGACTTTC.

The rearrangement links TRBV7-2 to TRBJ2-2; 7 bases agree with TRBD1. The CDR3 length is 18 residues. The V and J ends lost 1 base and 3 bases, in that order; junction bases with no gene match: 11. Germline V gene sequence: CDR1 SGHTA, CDR2 FQGNSA. This chain's CDR3 is CASSLGRGGVSYTGELFF. The CDR3 DNA reads TGTGCCAGCAGCTTAGGCCGAGGGGGCGTTAGTTACACCGGGGAGCTGTTTTTT. Using reference TRBV7-2 and TRBJ2-2 for the parts outside the CDR3, the full variable domain is GAGVSQSPSNKVTEKGKDVELRCDPISGHTALYWYRQSLGQGLEFLIYFQGNSAPDKSGLPSDRFSAERTGGSVSTLTIQRTQQEDSAVYLCASSLGRGGVSYTGELFFGEGSRLTVL.

In DNA, the CDR3 is TGTGCCAGCAGCGAGCGACGGACTGATAATCAGCCCCAGCATTTT. This translates into CASSERRTDNQPQHF. V gene TRBV2 combines with J gene TRBJ1-5, with D unresolved. Germline V gene lookup returns CDR1 SNHLY and CDR2 FYNNEI. Trimming took off 6 bases at V and 4 bases at J, with 16 bases between the two ends. The CDR3 is made up of 15 amino acids.

The genes are TRBV2 and TRBJ2-7, with D maybe TRBD2 (5 bases). Germline V gene sequence: CDR1 SNHLY, CDR2 FYNNEI. V was shortened by 9 bases and J by 2 bases, with 11 bases between the two germline ends. The CDR3 spans 12 residues. The DNA of the CDR3 is TGTGCCAGTAAGAGGGCGACCTACGAGCAGTACTTC. Residues: CASKRATYEQYF. The whole variable domain, filled in from reference TRBV2 and TRBJ2-7, reads EPEVTQTPSHQVTQMGQEVILRCVPISNHLYFYWYRQILGQKVEFLVSFYNNEISEKSEIFDDQFSVERPDGSNFTLKIRSTKLEDSAMYFCASKRATYEQYFGPGTRLTVT.

This clone was picked up one time. This chain uses TRBV2 with TRBJ1-2; perhaps TRBD1 as D (5 bases). The germline CDR1 and CDR2 sequences are SNHLY and FYNNEI. Trimming pared 1 base from V and 8 bases from J, leaving 11 bases between. The CDR3 runs to 13 residues. CDR3 nucleotides: TGTGCCAGCAGTGAAGAGACAGCAGGAGGCTACACCTTC. This translates into CASSEETAGGYTF. Using reference TRBV2 and TRBJ1-2 for the parts outside the CDR3, the full variable domain is EPEVTQTPSHQVTQMGQEVILRCVPISNHLYFYWYRQILGQKVEFLVSFYNNEISEKSEIFDDQFSVERPDGSNFTLKIRSTKLEDSAMYFCASSEETAGGYTFGSGTRLTVV.

The chain employs TRBV15 and TRBJ2-1, with TRBD1 matching over 9 bases. After removal of 0 bases from V and 7 bases from J, the junction contained 7 bases not matched to a gene. Germline lookup yields CDR1 LNHNV and CDR2 YYDKDF (reference sequence). This CDR3 has 16 residues. The CDR3 nucleotides read TGTGCCACCAGCAGAGAGGCGGGACAGGGCAGGAATGAGCAGTTCTTC. This translates into CATSREAGQGRNEQFF.

The chain couples TRBV27 to TRBJ2-1, with 9 nucleotides matching TRBD2. The V gene's germline CDR1 is MNHEY and CDR2 SMNVEV (reference sequence). The CDR3 sequence is 14 residues long. V was clipped by 4 bases and J by 9 bases; unmatched bases: 7. The CDR3 spells CASSSAGGPAEQFF. The DNA of the CDR3 is TGTGCCAGCAGTTCCGCGGGAGGGCCTGCTGAGCAGTTCTTC.

This clone came up once. The chain combines TRBV9 with TRBJ1-1; 8 positions match TRBD1. The germline V gene has CDR1 SGDLS and CDR2 YYNGEE. The CDR3 totals 14 residues. V shed 0 bases, J shed 5 bases, and the junction held 3 bases outside the gene matches. CDR3 sequence: CASSVAGGRTEAFF. CDR3 nucleotides: TGTGCCAGCAGCGTAGCAGGGGGCCGGACTGAAGCTTTCTTT.

The J gene is TRBJ2-7, the V gene TRBV19; 8 bases are a match to TRBD1. Germline CDR1 is LNHDA and CDR2 is SQIVND (reference sequence). After removal of 5 bases from V and 0 bases from J, the junction contained 9 bases not matched to a gene. The CDR3 is 16 amino acids. The CDR3 spells CASSLKTGDHSYEQYF. The CDR3 bases are TGTGCCAGTAGTTTAAAGACAGGGGACCACTCCTACGAGCAGTACTTC.

This clone has a single count. The V and J genes are TRBV11-3 and TRBJ2-5; D ambiguous. V dropped 4 bases and J dropped 4 bases, with 10 bases sitting between them. CDR1 is SGHNT, CDR2 YENEEA, per germline. The CDR3 runs 13 residues. As DNA, the CDR3 is TGTGCCAGCAGCTCCTCTTGGGCAGAGACCCAGTACTTC. Translating it yields CASSSSWAETQYF.

The rearrangement uses TRBV3-1 (or the pseudogene TRBV3-2) and TRBJ2-3; 7 nucleotides align to TRBD2. V was pared by 3 bases and J by 1 base, with 7 bases of the junction left unmatched. CDR3 length: 16 residues. Germline V lookup: CDR1 LGHDT, CDR2 YNNKEL (reference sequence). As DNA, the CDR3 is TGTGCCAGCAGCCATAGAGCGGGGCCAGGCACAGATACGCAGTATTTT. Protein sequence: CASSHRAGPGTDTQYF.

The gene calls are TRBV3-1 (or the pseudogene TRBV3-2) and TRBJ2-3; 10 bases are a match to TRBD2. Trimming removed 3 bases from V and 2 bases from J; junction bases left unmatched: 5. The CDR3 is 16 residues long. Looked up from germline, CDR1 is LGHDT and CDR2 is YNNKEL (reference sequence). CDR3 in DNA: TGTGCCAGCAGCCATCGGACTAGCGGTAACACAGATACGCAGTATTTT. It encodes CASSHRTSGNTDTQYF.

V usage is TRBV7-2 and J usage is TRBJ1-2, with D unclear. The V gene lost 5 bases and the J gene lost 3 bases, with 10 bases spanning the gap. CDR1 SGHTA and CDR2 FQGNSA come from the germline V gene. The CDR3 length is 13 residues. The CDR3 DNA reads TGTGCCAGCAGCCCCGGGAACTACTATGGCTACACCTTC. It yields the protein CASSPGNYYGYTF.

The rearrangement joins TRBV24-1 to TRBJ1-5; a weak D match, TRBD1 (6 bases). V was cut by 4 bases and J by 3 bases, with 12 bases left in between. CDR1 KGHDR and CDR2 SFDVKD come from the germline V gene. The CDR3 contains 15 residues. The CDR3 DNA reads TGTGCCACCAGTGACCCCAGGACAGTCAATCAGCCCCAGCATTTT. Translating gives CATSDPRTVNQPQHF.

The gene calls are TRBV5-6 and TRBJ1-1; tentative D call: TRBD1 (5 bases). Germline V CDR1 and CDR2: SGHDT, YYEEEE. V was cut by 4 bases and J by 11 bases, with 15 bases left in between. The CDR3 has 12 residues. DNA for the CDR3: TGTGCCAGCAGCCCAGGGTTTCAAGCGGCTTTCTTT. This translates into CASSPGFQAAFF.

The J gene is TRBJ2-6, the V gene TRBV19; no firm D call. The germline CDR1 and CDR2 sequences are LNHDA and SQIVND (reference sequence). This CDR3 region has 13 residues. Trimming stripped 6 bases from V and 4 bases from J, with 7 bases between. CDR3: CASRTQGANVLTF. The DNA of the CDR3 is TGTGCCAGTAGGACTCAAGGGGCCAACGTCCTGACTTTC.

V gene TRBV21-1 combines with J gene TRBJ2-7; the table's D call, TRBD1, was not checked against the DNA. TRBV21-1 is shown as a pseudogene. The CDR3 has 14 residues. The CDR3 is CASSKYTAAYEQYF. The CDR3 region has the DNA TGTGCCAGCAGCAAATATACAGCAGCCTACGAGCAGTACTTC.